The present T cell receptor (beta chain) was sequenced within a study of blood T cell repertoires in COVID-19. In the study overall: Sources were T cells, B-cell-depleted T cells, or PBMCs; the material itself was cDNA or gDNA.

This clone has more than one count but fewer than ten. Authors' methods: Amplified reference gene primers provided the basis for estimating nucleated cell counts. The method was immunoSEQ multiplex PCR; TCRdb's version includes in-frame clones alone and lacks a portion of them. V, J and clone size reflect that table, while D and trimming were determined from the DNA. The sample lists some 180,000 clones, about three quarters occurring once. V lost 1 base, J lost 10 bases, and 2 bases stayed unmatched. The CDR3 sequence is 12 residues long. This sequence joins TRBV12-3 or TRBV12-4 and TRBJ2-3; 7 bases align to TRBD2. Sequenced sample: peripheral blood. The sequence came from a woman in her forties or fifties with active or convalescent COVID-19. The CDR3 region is CASSLGLAAQYF. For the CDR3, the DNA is TGTGCCAGCAGTTTAGGACTAGCCGCGCAGTATTTT.